This TCR beta chain comes out of a study of monozygotic twins with inflammatory bowel disease. The CDR3 is made up of 14 amino acids. Germline V gene data show CDR1 as SGHKS and CDR2 as YYEKEE (reference sequence). About this clonotype: No antigen is known for it.

Study-wide points: The study found lower TCRbeta diversity (inverse Simpson) in IBD patients than in healthy co-twins.

Each CDR3 protein gets one entry in TCRdb, which reprocessed the 5' RACE reads and gives no DNA. Its clone listing holds 440,000 or so distinct CDR3 sequences. The source of this sequence is a human donor with ulcerative colitis or Crohn's disease, or a healthy co-twin of an affected twin (not recorded which). Sequenced input: blood. The chain has TRBV5-5 and TRBJ1-2; TCRdb's assignment of TRBD1 cannot be checked, as there is no DNA. CDR3 in amino acids: CASSLAAGVYGYTF. The full variable domain, in which reference TRBV5-5 and TRBJ1-2 provide the parts outside the CDR3, is DAGVTQSPTHLIKTRGQQVTLRCSPISGHKSVSWYQQVLGQGPQFIFQYYEKEERGRGNFPDRFSARQFPNYSSELNVNALLLGDSALYLCASSLAAGVYGYTFGSGTRLTVV.